The T cell receptor beta chain under discussion was sequenced for a study of blood T cell repertoires in COVID-19 (TCRdb year 2020). Concerning the study at large: Collaborator samples came from the United States, Italy and Spain and covered acute and convalescent phases of COVID-19. The material from the prospective study consisted of cDNA or gDNA derived from T cells, B-cell-depleted T cells, or PBMCs. Sample metadata almost always included a de-identified subject ID, COVID-19 status, age in years and sex. Subjects who had been exposed to COVID-19, were actively infected with it, or had recovered from it provided the deeply sampled blood TCRbeta repertoires that made up the dataset. A freely available public database, intended as a resource for researchers studying the immune response to SARS-CoV-2, is where the repertoires were released. Samples were obtained from the ongoing ImmuneRACE study (first 160 participants) and from 1,254 subjects provided by 6 global collaborators. Where HLA class I and class II types were available, the types were taken from metadata supplied by the sample provider, not from assay-based typing.

Whole blood was collected in K2EDTA tubes by collaborating institutions according to the institutions' own protocols. For TCRbeta analysis, collaborator samples were shipped as frozen whole blood, as isolated PBMCs, or as DNA extracted from either sample type. Note on this clone: Its binding antigen is unknown. Qualities for individual bases were not recorded, and no much larger clone is one base off.

TCRbeta CDR3 regions were amplified from genomic DNA using the immunoSEQ Assay, a bias-controlled multiplex PCR. In the paper's pipeline: Within the assay, amplification of reference gene primers was used to estimate how many nucleated cells each sample contained. To quantify the absolute abundance of each unique TCRbeta CDR3 rearrangement, sequence reads were collapsed and filtered. For each sample, productive Simpson clonality was calculated by taking the square root of Simpson's diversity index across productive rearrangements. The table was pulled from immuneACCESS by TCRdb, which kept in-frame rearrangements only. Such tables lose some clones; where checked, under half of the loss comes from unresolved V genes, and the rest has no known cause. The DNA was the basis for D and trimming; V, J and clone size are from that table. This sample has some 110,000 clones in its table, and around 86% of those were observed once. The top ten clones comprise roughly 4.2% of the sample.

From the cysteine through the phenylalanine, the CDR3 covers 16 amino acids. Solely the CDR3 DNA is kept, with 48 bases framed from the first base. Per the germline V gene, SGHNT is the CDR1 and YENEEA is the CDR2. V and J are truncated by 1 base and 2 bases respectively, leaving an intervening sequence of 13 bases. The paper's findings and limits, for the study overall: The amount of clinical and demographic metadata varied by source and participant and was provided uncurated.

What was sequenced was peripheral blood. Recombination joined TRBV11-3 with TRBJ2-3, with TRBD1 tentatively as D gene (5 bases match). The TCR was taken from a man aged 50 or older with acute or convalescent COVID-19. For the CDR3, the sequence is CASSLAMGPVTDTQYF. The DNA sequence is TGTGCCAGCAGCTTAGCTATGGGGCCGGTCACAGATACGCAGTATTTT.